One sample yielded the 27 T cell receptor beta chains listed below, sequenced in a study of identical twins. TCRdb reprocessed the 5' RACE reads via MiXCR and lists one record per CDR3 protein. The table includes 500,000 or so distinct CDR3 sequences, 14% detected once. The sample was also linked to a second study, of yellow fever vaccine responses in identical twins.

Sequencing used CD4+ T cells sorted from blood. Source of these receptors: a woman under 30 in good health.

Remarks on this clonotype: Relative to the germline gene, one junction end is altered; a read error may explain this. J is TRBJ2-1 and V is TRBV3-1; D remains unclear. This CDR3 contains 15 residues. CDR1 and CDR2 from the germline V gene are LGHDT and YNNKEL (reference sequence). The CDR3 coding sequence is TGTGCCACCAGCCAATACCCAGGCGCCCGGGATGAGCAGTTCTTC. Translating gives CATSQYPGARDEQFF.

The rearrangement joins TRBV23-1 to TRBJ2-5; D ambiguous. TRBV23-1 is noted as an ORF with a role that remains uncertain. This CDR3 is built from 14 residues. V was clipped by 10 bases and J by 5 bases, with 20 bases between them. CDR3 loop: CANERGLPAETQYF. CDR3 DNA: TGCGCCAACGAAAGAGGTCTTCCAGCGGAGACCCAGTACTTC.

This clonotype was counted only a few times. The chain uses TRBV7-2 and TRBJ2-7; TRBD1 matches 10 bases. CDR1 is SGHTA, CDR2 FQGNSA, per germline. The V segment lost 4 bases and the J segment 9 bases; nucleotides outside the gene matches: 9. This CDR3 spans 14 amino acids. The CDR3 loop reads CASSSRDRGFGQYF. In DNA, the CDR3 is TGTGCCAGCAGCTCTCGGGACAGGGGTTTCGGGCAGTACTTC.

Many counts were recorded for this clonotype. This chain uses TRBV27 with TRBJ2-3, with a possible D match to TRBD2 (6 bases). The CDR3 extends over 15 amino acids. V was trimmed by 7 bases and J by 2 bases, leaving 16 bases between them. CDR1 is MNHEY and CDR2 is SMNVEV in the germline V gene (reference sequence). CDR3 coding DNA: TGTGCCAGCACCCCGCGGGGTTTCTCCACAGATACGCAGTATTTT. Residues: CASTPRGFSTDTQYF.

This clonotype appeared a few times. V is TRBV28 and J is TRBJ2-5; TRBD1 agrees at 8 bases. This CDR3 region has 14 residues. Germline trimming cut 5 bases from V and 9 bases from J; bases unmatched to any gene: 11. Germline V gene data show CDR1 as MDHEN and CDR2 as SYDVKM. The CDR3 nucleotides are TGTGCCAGCAGTCCAGGACAGGGCCGATATCCCCAGTACTTC. This sequence encodes CASSPGQGRYPQYF.

This clonotype appeared a few times. This chain joins TRBV12-3 or TRBV12-4 and TRBJ2-3; a weak D match, TRBD1 (6 bases). This CDR3 has 15 residues. Trimming shortened V by 4 bases and J by 0 bases, and 11 bases separated the two germline ends. The CDR3 bases are TGTGCCAGCAGTTACTACACAGGGAGCACAGATACGCAGTATTTT. Protein product: CASSYYTGSTDTQYF.

This clonotype was recorded a few times. The chain carries TRBV15 and TRBJ2-7, with 7 nucleotides matching TRBD2. Per germline, CDR1 LNHNV and CDR2 YYDKDF (reference sequence). With 0 bases clipped from V and 2 bases from J, the junction kept 13 bases outside the gene matches. The length of the CDR3 is 18 residues. CDR3 sequence (DNA): TGTGCCACCAGCAGAGATCTGGGCGGGAGACATCTCCCCTACGAGCAGTACTTC. This encodes CATSRDLGGRHLPYEQYF.

The genes are TRBV7-2 and TRBJ2-5; D is possibly TRBD2 (5 bases). V was clipped by 5 bases and J by 4 bases, with 20 bases between them. The CDR3 totals 16 residues. Per the germline V gene, CDR1 is SGHTA and CDR2 is FQGNSA. CDR3 residues: CASSASRRSVGETQYF. In nucleotides, the CDR3 is TGTGCCAGCAGCGCCAGCAGGAGGAGTGTCGGAGAGACCCAGTACTTC.

This clonotype came up a few times. The J gene is TRBJ2-1, the V gene TRBV10-3, with 11 bases lining up with TRBD2. Germline trimming cut 6 bases from V and 5 bases from J; bases unmatched to any gene: 3. This CDR3 spans 14 amino acids. CDR1 is ENHRY, CDR2 SYGVKD, per germline. The CDR3 coding sequence is TGTGCCATCAGACCGGGACTAGCGGACAATGAGCAGTTCTTC. Translated: CAIRPGLADNEQFF.

This sequence joins TRBV3-1 and TRBJ2-1; 10 bases fit TRBD1. Looked up from germline, CDR1 is LGHDT and CDR2 is YNNKEL (reference sequence). Unmatched junction bases numbered 13, after V lost 2 bases and J lost 6 bases. This CDR3 contains 18 residues. The CDR3: CASSQRWDRGRGFNEQFF. The CDR3, as DNA: TGTGCCAGCAGCCAAAGGTGGGACAGGGGACGAGGGTTCAATGAGCAGTTCTTC.

This clonotype was found many times. The rearrangement links TRBV2 to TRBJ1-1, with D uncertain. Trimming shortened V by 7 bases and J by 0 bases, and 15 bases separated the two germline ends. The CDR3 covers 15 residues. Germline-derived CDR1 and CDR2 are SNHLY and FYNNEI. This CDR3 is CASTRRRDMNTEAFF. CDR3 nucleotide sequence: TGTGCCAGCACAAGGAGGAGAGACATGAACACTGAAGCTTTCTTT.

J is TRBJ1-2 and V is TRBV30; no definite D call. V lost 3 bases and J lost 4, with 3 bases in between. Germline CDR1 and CDR2: GTSNPN and SVGIG (reference sequence). The length of the CDR3 is 10 residues. CDR3 amino acids: CAWSGYGYTF. The CDR3 nucleotides are TGTGCCTGGAGCGGCTATGGCTACACCTTC.

This chain joins TRBV5-1 and TRBJ2-1; D is possibly TRBD2 (6 bases). The CDR3 runs to 12 residues. Germline CDR1 and CDR2: SGHRS and YFSETQ. Trimming removed 4 bases from V and 8 bases from J, with 10 bases in between. CDR3 bases: TGCGCCAGCAGCGGGGGGTCGGATGAGCAGTTCTTC. Translation gives CASSGGSDEQFF.

The chain combines TRBV10-3 with TRBJ2-3, with 8 nucleotides matching TRBD1. V lost 11 bases and J lost 3; bases outside the gene matches: 7. Germline loops: CDR1 ENHRY, CDR2 SYGVKD. This CDR3 region has 13 residues. The CDR3 loop reads CAYQGAVTDTQYF. CDR3 nucleotide sequence: TGTGCCTACCAGGGGGCTGTGACAGATACGCAGTATTTT.

The genes are TRBV5-4 and TRBJ2-5, with a weak D call TRBD2 (5 bases). The CDR3 is 14 amino acids. Trimming removed 4 bases from V and 5 bases from J, with 15 bases in between. Per the germline V gene, CDR1 is SGHNT and CDR2 is YYREEE (reference sequence). The CDR3 DNA is TGTGCCAGCAGCCCCGAGCGGTGGGATGAGACCCAGTACTTC. Translated, it gives CASSPERWDETQYF.

This clonotype was picked up a small number of times. The rearrangement joins TRBV5-5 to TRBJ2-3; D may be TRBD2 (5 bases). The CDR3 contains 16 residues. From germline, CDR1 is SGHKS and CDR2 YYEKEE (reference sequence). V was clipped by 0 bases and J by 2 bases, with 13 bases between them. The CDR3 loop is CASSLGVARPTDTQYF. CDR3 in DNA: TGTGCCAGCAGCTTGGGGGTAGCGAGACCCACAGATACGCAGTATTTT.

This clonotype was recorded many times. The chain uses TRBV20-1 and TRBJ1-2, with a possible D match to TRBD1 (6 bases). The CDR3 runs 16 residues. Trimming shortened V by 6 bases and J by 2 bases, and 22 bases separated the two germline ends. Germline CDR1 DFQATT, CDR2 SNEGSKA (reference sequence). The CDR3 DNA follows: TGCAGTGCGCCCCCCGGGGGCGCATCAGGAAACTATGGCTACACCTTC. Protein: CSAPPGGASGNYGYTF.

The gene calls are TRBV4-3 and TRBJ2-7; the D call may be TRBD1 or TRBD2 (6 bases each). CDR1 LGHNA and CDR2 YSLEER come from the germline V gene. V dropped 0 bases and J dropped 2 bases, with 14 bases sitting between them. This CDR3 has 16 amino acids. Here the CDR3 reads CASSQDLPGAAYEQYF. CDR3 DNA sequence: TGCGCCAGCAGCCAAGATCTCCCGGGGGCGGCCTACGAGCAGTACTTC.

V is TRBV6-2 or TRBV6-3 and J is TRBJ2-1, with TRBD2 matching 7 bases. The CDR3 extends over 16 amino acids. Germline CDR1 is MNHEY and CDR2 is SVGEGT. The junction had 3 bases not matched to a gene; V was cut back by 0 bases and J by 1 base. In DNA form, the CDR3 reads TGTGCCAGCAGTTACTCGGCGGGAGTTTCCTACAATGAGCAGTTCTTC. This sequence encodes CASSYSAGVSYNEQFF.

This clonotype was seen repeatedly, ten times or more. The chain is built from TRBV12-3 or TRBV12-4 and TRBJ2-5; D is perhaps TRBD2 (6 bases). The CDR3 consists of 14 residues. V dropped 7 bases and J dropped 6 bases, with 18 bases sitting between them. CDR3 coding DNA: TGTGCCAGCACCACGGTGGCGGGGAAAAAGACCCAGTACTTC. Protein sequence: CASTTVAGKKTQYF.

The chain employs TRBV28 and TRBJ2-2; unclear D gene. CDR1 and CDR2 from the germline V gene are MDHEN and SYDVKM. V was pared by 2 bases and J by 7 bases, with 5 bases between. The CDR3 extends over 12 amino acids. DNA of the CDR3: TGTGCCAGCAGTTTAATCTTCGGGGAGCTGTTTTTT. Translation gives CASSLIFGELFF.

This clonotype was seen a handful of times. This chain uses TRBV7-9 with TRBJ1-5; D not resolved. Germline V gives CDR1 SEHNR, CDR2 FQNEAQ (reference sequence). Trimming removed 3 bases from V and 3 bases from J, with 3 bases in between. The CDR3 contains 12 residues. This CDR3 reads CASSFDNQPQHF. The CDR3 bases are TGTGCCAGCAGCTTCGACAATCAGCCCCAGCATTTT.

This clonotype was seen a handful of times. The genes are TRBV7-7 and TRBJ2-1, with 13 bases identical to TRBD2. The V gene end was trimmed by 11 bases and the J gene end by 7 bases; junction bases not matched to a gene: 5. The CDR3 loop spans 13 amino acids. Germline assignment: CDR1 SSHAT and CDR2 FNYEAQ (reference sequence). The CDR3 loop reads CAVTSGRANEQFF. The CDR3 DNA sequence: TGTGCCGTCACTAGCGGGAGGGCAAATGAGCAGTTCTTC.

The chain carries TRBV7-9 and TRBJ2-2, with TRBD2 identical over 11 bases. Germline assignment: CDR1 SEHNR and CDR2 FQNEAQ (reference sequence). Germline trimming cut 5 bases from V and 2 bases from J; bases unmatched to any gene: 7. This CDR3 is built from 17 residues. DNA for the CDR3: TGTGCCAGCAGCGAAGCCGGGACTAGCGGCAACACCGGGGAGCTGTTTTTT. It codes for CASSEAGTSGNTGELFF.

The rearrangement links TRBV20-1 to TRBJ2-7; D is uncertain. V dropped 6 bases and J dropped 4 bases, with 19 bases sitting between them. From germline, CDR1 is DFQATT and CDR2 SNEGSKA (reference sequence). The CDR3 is 14 amino acids. The CDR3, as DNA: TGCAGTGCCCCGAACCCAGGTGGAAGGTACGAGCAGTACTTC. Encoded protein: CSAPNPGGRYEQYF.

This clonotype was recorded a few times. This chain links TRBV7-2 with TRBJ2-7; TRBD2 might be the D (6 bases). Per germline, CDR1 SGHTA and CDR2 FQGNSA. Trimming removed 4 bases at V and 6 bases at J, with 13 bases between. This CDR3 has 13 amino acids. CDR3 coding DNA: TGTGCCAGCAGCTCCCGAATGGGGGGCGAGCAGTACTTC. It specifies CASSSRMGGEQYF. The full variable domain, in which reference TRBV7-2 and TRBJ2-7 provide the parts outside the CDR3, is GAGVSQSPSNKVTEKGKDVELRCDPISGHTALYWYRQSLGQGLEFLIYFQGNSAPDKSGLPSDRFSAERTGGSVSTLTIQRTQQEDSAVYLCASSSRMGGEQYFGPGTRLTVT.

The chain uses TRBV23-1 and TRBJ2-3, with 7 nucleotides matching TRBD2. TRBV23-1 is annotated as an ORF whose role is uncertain. V shed 7 bases and J 0 bases; nucleotides not matched to a gene: 13. The CDR3 has 17 amino acids. The CDR3 DNA sequence: TGCGCCAGCACCCGGTGTCTAGCGGCTTCTAGCACAGATACGCAGTATTTT. It is translated as CASTRCLAASSTDTQYF.